This TCR beta chain was identified during a study of Ad26.COV2.S vaccination and SARS-CoV-2 variants. The treatment was: roughly 19 received Ad26.COV2.S at low or high dose, single or two shots; about 5 received placebo; per-sample allocation not given. All samples were drawn on day 63, counting from the first vaccine or placebo injection. Germline loops: CDR1 SNHLY, CDR2 FYNNEI. V was pared by 1 base and J by 3 bases, with 3 bases between. This CDR3 has 13 residues. Points on this clone: A much more abundant neighbour one base away suggests this may be a read error.

The table came from immunoSEQ multiplex PCR; TCRdb's copy has only in-frame clones and leaves some out. The data contain roughly 300,000 clones, roughly 91% of them singletons. V and J are TRBV2 and TRBJ2-2; D is unresolved. The sequence was obtained from a person aged 18-60 years who received the Ad26.COV2.S COVID-19 vaccine or a placebo. Source: peripheral blood, taken in a trial of Ad26.COV2.S vaccine versus placebo. In DNA, the CDR3 is TGTGCCAGCAGTGAAGTGGACACCGGGGAGCTGTTTTTT. It codes for CASSEVDTGELFF.